Each of the 4 T cell receptor beta chains below was sequenced from the same sample in a study of blood T cells in healthy people across ages. The use of a sample-barcoded 5' primer and a J-beta primer mix characterized a second PCR of roughly 7 to 11 cycles. MiXCR, applied by TCRdb to the 5' RACE reads, yields one record per CDR3 protein. The sample lists about a million distinct CDR3 sequences, approximately 50% occurring once. The material sequenced was blood. The receptors come from a woman aged 55-70 years in good health.

This clonotype was picked up a small number of times. The CDR3 here is CASSFGIVGYGYTF. The CDR3 DNA reads as TGTGCCAGCAGTTTCGGTATTGTGGGCTATGGCTACACCTTC. The chain employs TRBV27 and TRBJ1-2; D unresolved. CDR1 is MNHEY, CDR2 SMNVEV, per germline (reference sequence). The CDR3 consists of 14 residues. V was shortened by 3 bases and J by 4 bases, with 12 bases between the two germline ends.

This rearrangement joins TRBV28 to TRBJ1-1; D remains unclear. Germline V gene sequence: CDR1 MDHEN, CDR2 SYDVKM. The CDR3 has 14 amino acids. V was clipped by 10 bases and J by 5 bases, with 20 bases between them. The CDR3 region has the DNA TGTGCCACCGAGTTGAGGGCCGCGGGGACTGAAGCTTTCTTT. Its translation is CATELRAAGTEAFF.

This sequence joins TRBV6-5 and TRBJ1-6; TRBD1 is a possible D gene (5 bases). Trimming took off 2 bases at V and 7 bases at J, with 12 bases between the two ends. The CDR3 has 15 amino acids. Germline V lookup: CDR1 MNHEY, CDR2 SVGAGI. The CDR3 nucleotides are TGTGCCAGCAGTTACGGGCGGGACGGAAATTCACCCCTCCACTTT. It encodes CASSYGRDGNSPLHF.

This clonotype was observed a few times. The genes are TRBV20-1 and TRBJ2-4, with D possibly TRBD2 on 7 matching bases. The length of the CDR3 is 14 residues. CDR1 and CDR2 from the germline V gene are DFQATT and SNEGSKA (reference sequence). Trimming removed 1 base from V and 9 bases from J, with 16 bases in between. In DNA, the CDR3 is TGCAGTGCTAGAGGGGGGGGGCTCCGGGGCATTCAGTACTTC. It specifies CSARGGGLRGIQYF.